This TCR beta chain was identified during a study of shared clonotypes between healthy human individuals. TCRdb's table, derived via immunoSEQ multiplex PCR, lists solely in-frame clones and lacks some. The sample yields 800,000 or so clones, approximately 97% seen once. This clone was found once. At the DNA level, this CDR3 is encoded by other sequences in the same sample as well. The CDR3 contains 13 residues. The germline V gene has CDR1 PRHDT and CDR2 FYEKMQ (reference sequence). V was trimmed by 1 base and J by 5 bases, leaving 8 bases between them. It was CD45RO-negative cells, positively selected for CCR7, that made up naive CD8 cells, with terminally differentiated effector memory CD45RA+ cells excluded.

V usage is TRBV13 and J usage is TRBJ2-5; no definite D call. Sequenced input: naive CD8+ T cells sorted from blood. This receptor was obtained from a man between 25 and 39 years old in good health. This CDR3 is CASSLEAGETQYF. The CDR3 DNA sequence: TGTGCCAGCAGCTTAGAGGCTGGGGAGACCCAGTACTTC.